Each of the 11 T cell receptor beta chains below was sequenced from the same sample in a study of blood T cell repertoires in COVID-19. Produced via immunoSEQ multiplex PCR; TCRdb's table is partial and in-frame only. The sample lists about 220,000 clones, 85% seen once, with more than 2% in the top ten. The sequenced material came from peripheral blood. Receptors originate from a woman aged 70-85 years with COVID-19, enrolled during active disease.

The chain uses TRBV19 and TRBJ1-5; no reliable D call. The CDR3 runs to 16 residues. The V and J ends lost 5 bases and 0 bases respectively, with 14 bases between them. CDR1 and CDR2 (germline): LNHDA, SQIVND (reference sequence). CDR3 protein: CASSFQRGYSNQPQHF. CDR3 sequence (DNA): TGTGCCAGTAGTTTCCAACGCGGGTATAGCAATCAGCCCCAGCATTTT.

The chain employs TRBV11-3 and TRBJ2-3, with unresolved D. The CDR3 is made up of 15 amino acids. V was shortened by 5 bases and J by 2 bases, with 14 bases between the two germline ends. Germline CDR1 SGHNT, CDR2 YENEEA. CDR3 in DNA: TGTGCCAGCAGCCTTAGCCTCCAATCCACAGATACGCAGTATTTT. Protein product: CASSLSLQSTDTQYF. The whole variable domain, filled in from reference TRBV11-3 and TRBJ2-3, reads EAGVVQSPRYKIIEKKQPVAFWCNPISGHNTLYWYLQNLGQGPELLIRYENEEAVDDSQLPKDRFSAERLKGVDSTLKIQPAELGDSAVYLCASSLSLQSTDTQYFGPGTRLTVL.

The V and J genes are TRBV9 and TRBJ2-4; tentatively, D is TRBD2 (5 bases). The CDR3 contains 16 residues. V dropped 0 bases and J dropped 5 bases, with 15 bases sitting between them. Per germline, CDR1 SGDLS and CDR2 YYNGEE. CDR3 nucleotide sequence: TGTGCCAGCAGCGTAGCTACGGGGATTCCCCAAAACATTCAGTACTTC. This sequence encodes CASSVATGIPQNIQYF.

This chain joins TRBV19 and TRBJ1-5, with a tentative D call TRBD1 (6 bases). The germline V and J ends were trimmed by 3 bases and 5 bases, with 11 bases remaining between them. Germline assignment: CDR1 LNHDA and CDR2 SQIVND (reference sequence). This CDR3 region has 14 residues. CDR3 bases: TGTGCCAGTAGTATTGACAGGATTGATCAGCCCCAGCATTTT. It codes for CASSIDRIDQPQHF.

This clone was observed a single time. This chain links TRBV3-1 (or the pseudogene TRBV3-2) with TRBJ2-7; TRBD1 agrees at 7 bases. Germline V gives CDR1 LGHDT, CDR2 YNNKEL (reference sequence). The CDR3 spans 14 residues. V trimming: 3 bases; J trimming: 6 bases; junction bases outside the gene matches: 8. This CDR3 reads CASSQADRVGEQYF. CDR3 bases: TGTGCCAGCAGCCAGGCCGACAGGGTCGGCGAGCAGTACTTC.

The chain links TRBV29-1 to TRBJ2-5, with 10 positions matching TRBD2. Trimming removed 7 bases from V and 2 bases from J; junction bases left unmatched: 7. From germline, CDR1 is SQVTM and CDR2 ANQGSEA. The CDR3 runs to 14 residues. The CDR3 protein is CSAHSGRYQETQYF. The CDR3 DNA reads TGCAGCGCCCATAGCGGGAGGTATCAAGAGACCCAGTACTTC.

On this clone: This sample includes further DNA sequences coding for the same CDR3. The chain uses TRBV5-1 and TRBJ2-1, with D possibly TRBD1 on 6 matching bases. The V end lost 0 bases, the J end lost 4 bases, and 8 bases lay between the germline ends. The CDR3 length is 14 residues. Germline-derived CDR1 and CDR2 are SGHRS and YFSETQ. The CDR3 nucleotides are TGCGCCAGCAGCTTGGGGCAGGGGTACAATGAGCAGTTCTTC. It translates to CASSLGQGYNEQFF.

This chain uses TRBV3-1 (or the pseudogene TRBV3-2) with TRBJ1-1, with TRBD1 as a possible D gene (6 bases). Looked up from germline, CDR1 is LGHDT and CDR2 is YNNKEL (reference sequence). Trimming cost V 4 bases and J 0 bases, with 12 bases left between them. The CDR3 loop spans 15 amino acids. In DNA form, the CDR3 reads TGTGCCAGCAGCCTTCGGGACAAAATGAACACTGAAGCTTTCTTT. This codes for CASSLRDKMNTEAFF.

The chain links TRBV6-5 to TRBJ2-1; 8 bases agree with TRBD2. Per the germline V gene, CDR1 is MNHEY and CDR2 is SVGAGI. The trim removed 7 bases at V and 7 bases at J, leaving 6 bases unmatched. CDR3 length equals 13 residues. CDR3 coding DNA: TGTGCCAGCATAAAGAGCGGGAGTAATGAGCAGTTCTTC. It translates to CASIKSGSNEQFF.

This chain links TRBV14 with TRBJ2-3, with a tentative D call TRBD1 (6 bases). Between the trimmed V and J ends, which lost 4 bases and 2 bases, there was a span of 13 bases. Germline assignment: CDR1 SGHDN and CDR2 FVKESK. This CDR3 has 15 residues. The CDR3 DNA follows: TGTGCCAGCAGCCCGATGACAGGCCCCACAGATACGCAGTATTTT. It translates to CASSPMTGPTDTQYF.

This chain connects TRBV3-1 (or the pseudogene TRBV3-2) to TRBJ2-1; TRBD2 matches at 9 bases. Germline trimming cut 8 bases from V and 0 bases from J; bases unmatched to any gene: 8. The CDR3 consists of 16 residues. CDR1 and CDR2 (germline): LGHDT, YNNKEL (reference sequence). This CDR3 is CASASSGEFSYNEQFF. CDR3 coding DNA: TGTGCCAGCGCCTCTAGCGGGGAATTCTCCTACAATGAGCAGTTCTTC.